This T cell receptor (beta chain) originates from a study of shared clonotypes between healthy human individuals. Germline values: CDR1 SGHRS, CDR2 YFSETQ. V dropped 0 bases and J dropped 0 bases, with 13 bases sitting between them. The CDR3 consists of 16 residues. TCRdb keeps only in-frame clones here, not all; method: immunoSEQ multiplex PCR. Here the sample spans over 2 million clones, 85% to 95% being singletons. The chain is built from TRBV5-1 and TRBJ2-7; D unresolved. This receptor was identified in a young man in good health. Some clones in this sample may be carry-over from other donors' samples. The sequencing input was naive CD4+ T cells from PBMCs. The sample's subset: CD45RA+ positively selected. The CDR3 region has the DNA TGCGCCAGCAGCTTGGTTCCTGAAAAGAACTCCTACGAGCAGTACTTC. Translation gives CASSLVPEKNSYEQYF.